A single sample is the source of the 19 T cell receptor beta chains below, sequenced in a study of molecular identifiers for immune sequencing clone quantification. TCRdb itself ran the PCR reads through MiXCR, one entry per CDR3 protein. Of fewer than 350,000 distinct CDR3 sequences in the sample, roughly a quarter are singletons; the top ten hold 0.7% to 0.95%. Sequenced input: naive CD8+ T cells from blood, with Jurkat cell RNA spiked in. The subset is: FACS-sorted CD8+CD4-CCR7+CD45RA+ naive T cells. These receptor sequences come from a human donor in good health. Some libraries in this study had Jurkat cell RNA spiked in.

The CDR3 loop is CSARDPDRLNQPQHF. Written as DNA, the CDR3 is TGCAGTGCTAGAGATCCGGACAGGCTAAATCAGCCCCAGCATTTT. V is TRBV20-1 and J is TRBJ1-5; 7 bases fit TRBD1. Germline CDR1 reads DFQATT; CDR2 reads SNEGSKA (reference sequence). The CDR3 has 15 amino acids. V dropped 0 bases and J dropped 4; count of bases not matched to a gene: 6.

V and J are TRBV28 and TRBJ2-5, with 8 positions matching TRBD1. V shed 4 bases and J 4 bases; nucleotides not matched to a gene: 14. Germline V CDR1 and CDR2: MDHEN, SYDVKM. The CDR3 loop spans 17 amino acids. DNA for the CDR3: TGTGCCAGCAGTTGTCTTGCTCCCTCCGGGACAGGAGAGACCCAGTACTTC. The encoded protein is CASSCLAPSGTGETQYF.

A remark on this clonotype: This clone may be a read error of a much larger clone one base away. This rearrangement joins TRBV24-1 to TRBJ2-2; D possibly uses TRBD1 or TRBD2 (6 bases each). Germline assignment: CDR1 KGHDR and CDR2 SFDVKD. The CDR3 consists of 14 residues. In DNA, the CDR3 is TGTGCCACCAACGGGGCGCGGGACACCGGGGAGCTGTATTTT. This encodes CATNGARDTGELYF.

V and J are TRBV28 and TRBJ2-7; a possible D gene is TRBD1 (5 bases). Germline lookup yields CDR1 MDHEN and CDR2 SYDVKM. The CDR3 extends over 17 amino acids. The germline V and J ends were trimmed by 3 bases and 3 bases, with 21 bases remaining between them. The CDR3 coding sequence is TGTGCCAGCAGTTTTGTTAGGGGCCCACAAATAAACTACGAGCAGTACTTC. Translated: CASSFVRGPQINYEQYF.

J is TRBJ2-1 and V is TRBV7-9; D gene unclear. The CDR3 length is 15 residues. CDR1 SEHNR and CDR2 FQNEAQ come from the germline V gene (reference sequence). V was shortened by 5 bases and J by 5 bases, with 16 bases between the two germline ends. The CDR3 protein is CASSLSLWDHNEQFF. In DNA, the CDR3 is TGTGCCAGCAGCCTCTCTCTTTGGGATCACAATGAGCAGTTCTTC.

V and J are TRBV12-3 or TRBV12-4 and TRBJ2-1; D is uncertain. The CDR3 sequence is 11 residues long. V was cut by 4 bases and J by 5 bases, with 3 bases left in between. The CDR3 bases are TGTGCCAGCAGTTACAACAATGAGCAGTTCTTC. Translating it yields CASSYNNEQFF.

Concerning this clonotype: With a much larger clone just one base away, this may be a read error. The chain recombines TRBV20-1 with TRBJ2-3, with 11 bases lining up with TRBD1. This CDR3 has 15 amino acids. The germline CDR1 and CDR2 sequences are DFQATT and SNEGSKA (reference sequence). In nucleotides, the CDR3 is TGCGGTGCTAGAGGACAGGGGGCAAGCACAGATACGCAGTATTTT. As protein: CGARGQGASTDTQYF.

In this sample, this clonotype turned up once. The conserved closing phenylalanine or tryptophan is absent in this CDR3, likely reflecting a read error. The limits of the CDR3 on the DNA are not certain, so only TCRdb's listed CDR3 is given. The chain couples TRBV6-6 to TRBJ1-1. Germline V lookup: CDR1 MNHNY, CDR2 SVGAGI (reference sequence). The CDR3 numbers 16 amino acids, ends counted. The CDR3 region is CASSPPAHLYLTEAIY.

This clonotype showed up many times. The CDR3 region is CASSLVGGGIYEQYF. The CDR3 DNA reads as TGTGCCAGCAGCTTGGTCGGGGGCGGGATATACGAGCAGTACTTC. This chain connects TRBV5-5 to TRBJ2-7; D may match TRBD1 or TRBD2 (6 bases each). Germline CDR1 SGHKS, CDR2 YYEKEE (reference sequence). CDR3 length: 15 amino acids. Trimming removed 0 bases from V and 4 bases from J, with 14 bases in between.

This clonotype came up a few times. A much larger clone lies one base from this, so it may be a read error. J is TRBJ1-5 and V is TRBV28; unclear D gene. In germline, CDR1 is MDHEN, CDR2 SYDVKM. V lost 10 bases to trimming and J lost 2 bases, with 9 bases between them. This CDR3 region has 12 residues. The CDR3 DNA reads TGTGCCACCCGGGCCGGCAATCAGCCCCAGCATTTT. As protein: CATRAGNQPQHF.

Of note for this clonotype: A clone one base away is much larger, so this may be a read error. The chain uses TRBV30 and TRBJ1-1; the D is unclear. The V end lost 3 bases, the J end lost 4 bases, and 15 bases lay between the germline ends. Per germline, CDR1 GTSNPN and CDR2 SVGIG (reference sequence). There are 14 residues in the CDR3. CDR3 bases: TGTGCCTGGAGCCGACTAGGATCTGGCACTGAAGCTTTCTTT. It codes for CAWSRLGSGTEAFF.

A word on this clonotype: One end of the junction does not line up with germline, which may come from a read error. The gene calls are TRBV4-1 and TRBJ2-3; 9 positions agree with TRBD1. The CDR3 has 15 residues. Germline V gene data show CDR1 as MGHRA and CDR2 as YSYEKL. The CDR3, as DNA: TGCGCCAGCAGCCAATGGGACAGGGATCCAGATACGCAGTGTTTT. As protein: CASSQWDRDPDTQCF.

Concerning this clonotype itself: A much larger clone sits a single nucleotide away, making a read error possible. This rearrangement joins TRBV6-5 to TRBJ2-7; D is perhaps TRBD2 (5 bases). CDR1 and CDR2 (germline): MNHEY, SVGAGI. This CDR3 region has 12 residues. Trimming pared 1 base from V and 6 bases from J, leaving 7 bases between. CDR3 residues: CASSYLSGEQYF. The CDR3 DNA is TGTGCCAGCAGTTACTTGAGCGGCGAGCAGTACTTC.

This clonotype was seen only a few times. J is TRBJ1-1 and V is TRBV20-1, with D hard to call. CDR3 length: 13 amino acids. Germline V gene sequence: CDR1 DFQATT, CDR2 SNEGSKA (reference sequence). V shed 3 bases and J shed 0 bases, with 8 bases lying between them. Here the CDR3 reads CSARDGMNTEAFF. Written as DNA, the CDR3 is TGCAGTGCTAGGGACGGAATGAACACTGAAGCTTTCTTT.

This clonotype was counted many times. The rearrangement uses TRBV7-2 and TRBJ2-7; no definite D call. This CDR3 region has 13 residues. Trimming left V 0 bases short and J 3 bases short, with 6 bases between. Germline lookup yields CDR1 SGHTA and CDR2 FQGNSA. The CDR3 bases are TGTGCCAGCAGCTTAGCGCCTTTCTACGAGCAGTACTTC. Its translation: CASSLAPFYEQYF.

In the case of this clonotype: This may be a read error, as it is one base from a much larger clone. The gene calls are TRBV7-6 and TRBJ2-3; tentative D call: TRBD1 (6 bases). The CDR3 is 15 amino acids. CDR1 SGHVS and CDR2 FNYEAQ come from the germline V gene. The CDR3 DNA reads as TGTGCCGGCAGCTTATCAGGGGCTAGCACAGATACGCAGTATTTT. Encoded protein: CAGSLSGASTDTQYF.

The chain is built from TRBV5-1 and TRBJ1-1; D unclear. The V end lost 4 bases, the J end lost 3 bases, and 19 bases lay between the germline ends. There are 16 residues in the CDR3. CDR1 and CDR2 from the germline V gene are SGHRS and YFSETQ. The CDR3 reads CASSPGRRPEDTEAFF. CDR3 bases: TGCGCCAGCAGCCCTGGACGGAGGCCGGAGGACACTGAAGCTTTCTTT. The full variable domain, completed using reference TRBV5-1 and TRBJ1-1, is KAGVTQTPRYLIKTRGQQVTLSCSPISGHRSVSWYQQTPGQGLQFLFEYFSETQRNKGNFPGRFSGRQFSNSRSEMNVSTLELGDSALYLCASSPGRRPEDTEAFFGQGTRLTVV.

This chain connects TRBV11-2 to TRBJ2-1; D not resolved. With 0 bases removed from V and 2 bases from J, the gap between germline ends came to 5 bases. The CDR3 consists of 14 residues. CDR1 is SGHAT, CDR2 FQNNGV, per germline. The CDR3 region is CASSLEAPYNEQFF. CDR3 DNA sequence: TGTGCCAGCAGCTTAGAAGCACCCTACAATGAGCAGTTCTTC.

This clonotype was seen more than once but under ten times. V usage is TRBV27 and J usage is TRBJ2-7; a weak D match, TRBD1 (7 bases). V was pared by 8 bases and J by 4 bases, with 12 bases between. The CDR3 length is 12 residues. Germline V lookup: CDR1 MNHEY, CDR2 SMNVEV (reference sequence). CDR3 DNA: TGTGCCAGCGAGGGGGCGGGGTACGAGCAGTACTTC. It is translated as CASEGAGYEQYF.